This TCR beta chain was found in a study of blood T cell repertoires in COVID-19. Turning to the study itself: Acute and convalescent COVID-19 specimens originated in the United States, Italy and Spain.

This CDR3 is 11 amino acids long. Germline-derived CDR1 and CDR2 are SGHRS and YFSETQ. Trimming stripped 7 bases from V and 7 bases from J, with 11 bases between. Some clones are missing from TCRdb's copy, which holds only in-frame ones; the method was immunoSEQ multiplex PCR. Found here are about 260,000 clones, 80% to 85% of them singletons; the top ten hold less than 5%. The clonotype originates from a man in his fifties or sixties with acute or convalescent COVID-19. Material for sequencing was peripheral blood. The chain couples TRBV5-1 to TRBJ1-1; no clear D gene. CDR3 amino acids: CASSGEYEAFF. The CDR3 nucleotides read TGCGCCAGCTCCGGGGAGTATGAAGCTTTCTTT.